The source of this TCR beta chain is a study of shared clonotypes between healthy human individuals. Here immunoSEQ multiplex PCR was the method, and the copy in TCRdb shows in-frame clones only, minus some. The sample records approximately 340,000 clones, around two thirds being singletons. Germline V gives CDR1 MNHEY, CDR2 SMNVEV (reference sequence). The V gene lost 7 bases and the J gene lost 2 bases, with 18 bases spanning the gap. This CDR3 spans 17 amino acids. The sequencing input was memory CD4+ T cells sorted from blood. Documented subset: CD45RA-negative fraction. The clonotype originates from a young man in good health. The chain has TRBV27 and TRBJ2-6, with D unclear. The CDR3 sequence is CASTTPGQKAGANVLTF. CDR3 in DNA: TGTGCCAGCACCACCCCCGGTCAGAAAGCTGGGGCCAACGTCCTGACTTTC.